This TCR beta chain was identified during a study of cytomegalovirus exposure and HLA in healthy donors (dated by TCRdb to about 2017). Notes on the research overall: An earlier analysis of under 600 of the donors reported 250 to 300 Gb of sequence data and some 100 million unique TCR beta sequences from approximately 180 million T cells. An early release that covered about 640 HLA-typed donors contained about 290 gigabases of sequencing data and around 85 million unique TCR sequences. Among the roughly 410 genotyped donors, roughly 80% belonged to the genetic ancestry cluster associated with self-reported Caucasian donors. The study was designed to test whether signatures of past pathogen exposure could be identified by cataloging public T cell receptors. Using immunosequencing, the study profiled T cell repertoires from some 670 subjects and related those repertoires to cytomegalovirus serostatus. A separate validation cohort of 90 to 150 different subjects was used in addition to the roughly 700-subject first cohort. To predict cytomegalovirus infection status, the study combined high-throughput TCR immunosequencing, statistical association of individual TCRs with disease status, and machine learning. A later analysis re-examined previously published TCR beta repertoires from about 670 donors and added high-resolution HLA genotyping to investigate patterns of TCR occurrence. In the later analysis, no new phenotypic data were used to find candidate immune exposures; instead, reliance was placed on TCR beta sequences and their occurrence across donors. To decide whether each TCR beta V gene segment behaved as functional or pseudogenic, an earlier analysis of fewer than 750 of the donors relied on high-throughput TCR beta sequencing. Donor age, sex, ethnicity and CMV serostatus were compiled together with the repertoire data. In a later genetic analysis, genome-wide SNP genotypes for about 65% of the roughly 700 donors were used, and that subset was treated as a discovery cohort. All discovery cohort repertoires had been generated on a single sequencing platform. HLA typing included class I and class II loci at four-digit resolution. Typing coverage differed by locus: A, B, C, DRB1 and DQB1 were typed in about 620-630 donors, DQA1 in about 550, DPA1 in over 600, and DPB1 in roughly 470. Roughly 5 DR-DQ haplotypes were treated as single units for association and clustering because of strong linkage in the cohort. Across 398 genotyped donors of the cohort, an average of roughly 230,000 unique TCR beta nucleotide sequences per donor were sequenced, and approximately 17% of those sequences were non-productive. Paper-wide results and their limitations: A later genetic analysis reported fewer N-insertions in productive TCRs among donors in an Asian-associated ancestry cluster than the 666-donor mean. Roughly uniform sequencing depth across donors was assumed in presence/absence analyses, although this assumption may not hold. Strong co-occurrence of HLA alleles, especially DR and DQ, made assigning TCR associations to individual alleles difficult. The authors suggested that the approach could potentially be generalized to other disease states and immunological phenotypes. Because some donors lacked HLA typing at each locus, the association tests relied only on the typed subset. In an earlier analysis of 500 to 650 of the donors, most TCR beta V segments appeared in productive rearrangements about 87% or about 30% of the time, broadly matching IMGT annotations. According to a later analysis, parvovirus B19, influenza, CMV and Epstein-Barr virus appeared linked to several top co-occurrence clusters. The study listed 164 TCR beta chains as associated with cytomegalovirus. Compared with equally common non-associated chains, HLA-associated TCR beta chains in a later analysis were more clonally expanded and had lower generation probabilities. A later analysis found that TCR association rates varied across HLA loci, with DRB1 alleles showing the most associated TCRs and HLA-C alleles the fewest. In a later analysis, most CMV-associated TCR beta chains were found to appear HLA-restricted, with HLA associations seemingly driven largely by CMV exposure. A few of the identified cytomegalovirus-associated TCR beta chains were confirmed in vitro to be specific for cytomegalovirus antigens. Most TCR sequences were observed very rarely across donors, whereas some public TCRs were present in many individuals. A later analysis associated about 18,000 TCR beta sequences with specific HLA alleles at a false discovery rate of 0.05. Only TCR beta chains were sequenced in this cohort, and the absence of alpha or paired-chain data limited detectable features. Correlated functional status among segregating V segments might reflect linkage disequilibrium, but an unknown experimental factor could not be ruled out. A further reported finding was that TCR beta sequences accurately predicted the HLA-A and HLA-B alleles for most subjects in the first cohort. Some IMGT-functional V segments, including TRBV6-2 and TRBV6-3, could not be distinguished by the 87-base-pair reads and were therefore excluded. The classifier was reported to diagnose cytomegalovirus status with high specificity and sensitivity in both the original and validation cohorts. Immune exposure information for the cohort was limited to CMV serostatus. Because counts were too low, seventeen rarely observed V segments, including chromosome 9 orphons, were excluded from the earlier analysis of some 540 of the donors. In a later genetic analysis, a missense DCLRE1C variant was associated with V-gene and J-gene trimming of TCR beta chains, and the association was replicated in an independent cohort. The sequencing pipeline was judged likely to have produced a cluster of highly shared sequence variants as a technical artifact.

The cohort was made up of 500 to 800 healthy bone marrow donors. At the time of sampling, all cohort members were nominally healthy, though unrecorded immune exposures were likely present. The donor was CMV seropositive and belonged to the group of around 300 seropositive cohort members. Every donor gave a peripheral blood sample, and the peripheral blood mononuclear cells from that sample were used for TCR beta sequencing. Genomic DNA was extracted from the blood cell samples with the Qiagen DNeasy Blood Extraction Kit. CDR1 SGDLS and CDR2 YYNGEE were looked up in the germline V gene. V is cut by 0 bases and J by 6 bases, and the space between the germline ends is 11 bases. The CDR3 goes from the cysteine to the phenylalanine over 14 residues. Left in the record is the CDR3 DNA by itself, 42 bases read in frame from the first base. With regard to this clone: Its antigen remains unidentified. No base quality values were provided; no much bigger clone lies one nucleotide off.

Library construction relied on the immunoSEQ multiplex PCR assay. For the multiplex PCR, a mixture combining 60 forward primers for TCR Vbeta segments and 13 reverse primers for TCR Jbeta segments was used. Amplification of the CDR3 region of rearranged TCR beta genes was performed with a multiplex PCR assay on genomic DNA. The amplified TCR beta libraries were sequenced on the Illumina HiSeq System as 87-base-pair reads. The source study handled its data this way. A later analysis tallied 75 million to 95 million unique TCR beta chains across the 666 repertoires, and around 10 million of those chains were shared by two or more donors. Raw reads were error-corrected and collapsed into unique sequences with a nearest-neighbor algorithm that merged closely related sequences to remove PCR and sequencing errors. CDR3 sequences were aligned to IMGT reference sequences to assign V, D and J gene segments. For a sequence to be retained, a match of at least six nucleotides was required to both a V gene segment and a J gene segment. Rearrangements were called productive when the CDR3 lacked stop codons and stayed in frame with V and J; all others were non-productive. Following IMGT convention, CDR3 was defined as the stretch from the second conserved V-encoded cysteine to the conserved J-encoded phenylalanine. Sequences without an unambiguous match to a single V gene segment were excluded from the earlier analysis of about 600 of the donors. In an earlier analysis of approximately 610 of the donors, V segments were called functional above 56.7% productive rearrangements and were called segregating when the between-donor standard deviation exceeded 5%. A statistical classification framework was built for diagnosing cytomegalovirus status from the catalog of TCR beta chain sequences. V and J gene assignment, in a later analysis, came from comparing TCR nucleotide sequences with IMGT/GENE-DB human TR gene sequences. The TCRdist pipeline was used in a later analysis to assign CDR3 sequences and most-parsimonious VDJ recombination scenarios. In a later analysis, every TCR beta chain was defined by the combination of its CDR3 amino acid sequence and its V-gene family, and reads without a unique V-gene family were dropped. In a later analysis, a few hundred highly shared, low-generation-probability nucleotide sequences were removed to address suspected cross-contamination and a sequencing artifact. In a later analysis, a clonal expansion index was calculated for each public chain from normalized within-repertoire ranks of inferred template counts. A later analysis computed generation probabilities with a VDJ recombination model fitted to out-of-frame rearrangements, and checked the results against IGoR. Hypergeometric tests were used in a later analysis to score TCR-TCR, TCR-HLA and TCR-CMV co-occurrence, with a repertoire-size bias correction applied to the TCR pairs. False discovery rates were estimated in a later analysis by permuting HLA or CMV assignments 20 times. In a later analysis, co-occurring TCRs were grouped using DBSCAN, with TCRdist sequence similarity added in when clustering inside HLA-allele-positive subsets. Repertoires with fewer than 30,000 or more than 120,000 public chains were left out of co-occurrence clustering, as were five repertoires with anomalous nucleotide sharing. Held by TCRdb, this immuneACCESS table contains in-frame sequences only and omits some clones. Under half of the omission traces to an unresolved V gene where checked; the cause of the rest is unknown. D and trimming come from the DNA, and the V and J calls and clone size come from that table. For this sample the table gives about 120,000 clones, of which about three fifths were detected only once. Jointly, the top ten make up more than 6.5% of the sample.

The V and J genes are TRBV9 and TRBJ2-3, with TRBD1 perhaps the D gene, on 5 matching bases. The sequenced sample consisted of PBMCs. The receptor was isolated from a woman aged 40 to 55 in good health and CMV-seropositive. The bases read TGTGCCAGCAGCGTAGGGCAAGGGGCCGATACGCAGTATTTT. It encodes CASSVGQGADTQYF.